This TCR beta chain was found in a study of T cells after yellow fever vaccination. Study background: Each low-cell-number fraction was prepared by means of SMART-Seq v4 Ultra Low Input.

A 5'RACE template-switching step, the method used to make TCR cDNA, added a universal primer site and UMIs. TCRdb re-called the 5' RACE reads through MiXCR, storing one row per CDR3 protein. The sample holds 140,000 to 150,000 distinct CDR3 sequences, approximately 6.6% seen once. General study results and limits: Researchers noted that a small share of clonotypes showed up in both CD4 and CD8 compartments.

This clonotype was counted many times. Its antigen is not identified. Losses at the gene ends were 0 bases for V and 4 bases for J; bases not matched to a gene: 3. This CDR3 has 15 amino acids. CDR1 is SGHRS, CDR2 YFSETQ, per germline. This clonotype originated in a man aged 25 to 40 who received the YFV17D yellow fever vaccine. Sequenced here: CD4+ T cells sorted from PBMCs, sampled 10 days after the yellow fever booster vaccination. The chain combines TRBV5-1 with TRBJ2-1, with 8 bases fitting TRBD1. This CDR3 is CASSLDRGEYNEQFF. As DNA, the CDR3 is TGCGCCAGCAGCTTGGACAGGGGGGAATACAATGAGCAGTTCTTC.